The subject of this entry is one T cell receptor (beta chain). This sample is drawn from a study of blood T cell repertoires in COVID-19. Clones were sequenced by immunoSEQ multiplex PCR, and TCRdb holds only the in-frame ones, with some missing. The sample has approximately 200,000 clones, 84% seen once. The CDR3 loop spans 10 amino acids. V was shortened by 6 bases and J by 8 bases, with 10 bases between the two germline ends. The V gene's germline CDR1 is SQVTM and CDR2 ANQGSEA. This chain uses TRBV29-1 with TRBJ1-2; D unclear. The TCR comes from a woman older than 75 with COVID-19, enrolled during active disease. Sequencing used peripheral blood. CDR3 coding DNA: TGCAGCGTGAGATCAGGCGGCTACACCTTC. This sequence encodes CSVRSGGYTF.